A single sample is the source of the 17 T cell receptor beta chains below, sequenced in a study of blood T cells in healthy people across ages. Then a second PCR, running about 6 to 12 cycles, was carried out with a sample-barcoded 5' primer and a J-beta primer mix. TCRdb reprocessed the 5' RACE reads with MiXCR, giving one entry per CDR3 protein. The sample carries 800,000 or so distinct CDR3 sequences, about 25% recorded once. The data were also submitted as part of a second study, on T cells of mothers and their children.

The sample comprised blood. The receptors originated from a boy aged 5-17 years in good health.

The V gene is TRBV29-1, the J gene TRBJ1-2; D ambiguous. Germline assignment: CDR1 SQVTM and CDR2 ANQGSEA. V was trimmed by 1 base and J by 0 bases, leaving 12 bases between them. This CDR3 has 15 amino acids. This CDR3 reads CSVEGVSVANYGYTF. The CDR3, as DNA: TGCAGCGTTGAAGGGGTCAGTGTAGCTAACTATGGCTACACCTTC. The full variable domain, completed using reference TRBV29-1 and TRBJ1-2, is SAVISQKPSRDICQRGTSLTIQCQVDSQVTMMFWYRQQPGQSLTLIATANQGSEATYESGFVIDKFPISRPNLTFSTLTVSNMSPEDSSIYLCSVEGVSVANYGYTFGSGTRLTVV.

This rearrangement joins TRBV11-2 to TRBJ2-7; TRBD1 aligns across 9 bases. Germline CDR1 is SGHAT and CDR2 is FQNNGV. V was pared by 1 base and J by 1 base, with 2 bases of the junction left unmatched. This CDR3 comprises 15 residues. The CDR3 spells CASSLGTGVSYEQYF. The DNA for the CDR3 is TGTGCCAGCAGCTTAGGGACAGGGGTTTCCTACGAGCAGTACTTC.

This clonotype was seen at least ten times. J is TRBJ1-4 and V is TRBV7-2; 9 nucleotides match TRBD1. There are 15 residues in the CDR3. V lost 5 bases, J lost 3 bases, and 4 bases stayed unmatched. From germline, CDR1 is SGHTA and CDR2 FQGNSA. The CDR3: CASSPRTGANEKLFF. CDR3 coding DNA: TGTGCCAGCAGCCCCCGGACAGGGGCTAATGAAAAACTGTTTTTT. Supplemented by reference TRBV7-2 and TRBJ1-4, the full variable domain reads GAGVSQSPSNKVTEKGKDVELRCDPISGHTALYWYRQSLGQGLEFLIYFQGNSAPDKSGLPSDRFSAERTGGSVSTLTIQRTQQEDSAVYLCASSPRTGANEKLFFGSGTQLSVL.

The chain couples TRBV6-5 to TRBJ2-5, with TRBD2 identical over 7 bases. Germline V gives CDR1 MNHEY, CDR2 SVGAGI. The CDR3 runs to 16 residues. The V segment lost 4 bases and the J segment 4 bases; nucleotides outside the gene matches: 12. CDR3 sequence reads: CASSFPLGGLLETQYF. The CDR3, as DNA: TGTGCCAGCAGTTTCCCGTTGGGGGGGTTACTAGAGACCCAGTACTTC.

This chain links TRBV7-6 with TRBJ2-5; D is perhaps TRBD1 or TRBD2 (5 bases each). V lost 2 bases, J lost 1 base, and 17 bases lay in between. Germline CDR1 and CDR2: SGHVS and FNYEAQ. The CDR3 spans 17 residues. CDR3 in DNA: TGTGCCAGCAGCTTATACCCATACGGGGCTACCCAAGAGACCCAGTACTTC. Translated, it gives CASSLYPYGATQETQYF.

This clonotype has more than one count but fewer than ten. The rearrangement uses TRBV18 and TRBJ1-4, with D uncertain. Per germline, CDR1 KGHSH and CDR2 LQKENI. V lost 3 bases and J 2 bases, leaving 10 bases between the germline ends. The CDR3 consists of 15 residues. The CDR3 loop is CASSPSGGTNEKLFF. CDR3 in DNA: TGTGCCAGCTCACCTTCGGGTGGGACTAATGAAAAACTGTTTTTT.

The V and J genes are TRBV20-1 and TRBJ2-7, with D perhaps matching TRBD1 (6 bases). V was clipped by 4 bases and J by 2 bases, with 18 bases between them. Germline CDR1 is DFQATT and CDR2 is SNEGSKA (reference sequence). This CDR3 region has 15 residues. The CDR3 DNA is TGCAGTGCTAAACCCCAGGGGCCCCGTACCTACGAGCAGTACTTC. This encodes CSAKPQGPRTYEQYF.

The sample holds many counts of this clonotype. The chain links TRBV7-2 to TRBJ2-5, with TRBD2 identical over 9 bases. This CDR3 region has 16 residues. Germline CDR1 and CDR2: SGHTA and FQGNSA. The junction had 11 bases not matched to a gene; V was cut back by 6 bases and J by 3 bases. This chain's CDR3 is CASSPRLAEMKETQYF. The CDR3 nucleotides are TGTGCCAGCAGTCCCCGACTAGCGGAAATGAAAGAGACCCAGTACTTC.

The chain is built from TRBV6-4 and TRBJ1-5; a weak D match, TRBD1 (5 bases). V lost 7 bases to trimming and J lost 7 bases, with 26 bases between them. Germline CDR1 is MRHNA and CDR2 is SNTAGT. This CDR3 is built from 17 residues. CDR3 bases: TGTGCCAGCATTGTGACCAGGGAAGTTAAAACGGGGCAGCCCCAGCATTTT. Protein: CASIVTREVKTGQPQHF.

This clonotype showed up just a few times. J is TRBJ2-5 and V is TRBV20-1; TRBD1 matches at 7 bases. The CDR3 has 14 residues. Trimming cost V 8 bases and J 2 bases; bases outside gene matches: 11. From germline, CDR1 is DFQATT and CDR2 SNEGSKA (reference sequence). The CDR3 DNA follows: TGCAGTTCGAATACAGGGGCGGAACAAGAGACCCAGTACTTC. Translation gives CSSNTGAEQETQYF.

Points on this clonotype: One end of the junction does not line up with germline, which may come from a read error. This chain links TRBV7-9 with TRBJ1-1; no clear D gene. In germline, CDR1 is SEHNR, CDR2 FQNEAQ (reference sequence). The CDR3 runs 13 residues. This CDR3 is CANSLADGTEAFF. The CDR3 bases are TGTGCCAACAGCTTAGCGGATGGCACTGAAGCTTTCTTT.

V usage is TRBV6-2 or TRBV6-3 and J usage is TRBJ2-2; D not resolved. V was trimmed by 0 bases and J by 8 bases, leaving 7 bases between them. The germline gives CDR1 MNHEY, CDR2 SVGEGT. There are 13 residues in the CDR3. The CDR3 is CASSYSMAGELFF. CDR3 in DNA: TGTGCCAGCAGTTACTCGATGGCGGGGGAGCTGTTTTTT.

V is TRBV4-3 and J is TRBJ2-5, with 9 nucleotides matching TRBD2. The germline V gene has CDR1 LGHNA and CDR2 YSLEER. The CDR3 is 15 amino acids. V was pared by 3 bases and J by 5 bases, with 7 bases of the junction left unmatched. The CDR3 sequence: CASSQLASGMETQYF. CDR3 nucleotides: TGCGCCAGCAGCCAGTTGGCTAGCGGGATGGAGACCCAGTACTTC.

The chain recombines TRBV12-3 or TRBV12-4 with TRBJ2-1; the match to TRBD1 covers 8 bases. This CDR3 spans 23 amino acids. V lost 7 bases to trimming and J lost 0 bases; unmatched junction nucleotides: 29. CDR3 region: CASTILRTGLFGSGYYSYNEQFF. The CDR3 DNA follows: TGTGCCAGCACTATTTTGCGGACAGGGCTCTTTGGGAGCGGATACTACTCCTACAATGAGCAGTTCTTC.

The CDR3 is CASSLGPRNTEAFF. The CDR3 DNA sequence: TGTGCCAGCAGCCTGGGACCTCGGAACACTGAAGCTTTCTTT. V usage is TRBV7-3 and J usage is TRBJ1-1; D possibly corresponds to TRBD1 (5 bases). CDR3 length: 14 residues. CDR1 SGHTA and CDR2 FQGTGA come from the germline V gene. V lost 5 bases and J 1 base, leaving 11 bases between the germline ends.

This clonotype was seen more than once but under ten times. The chain couples TRBV20-1 to TRBJ1-6, with D possibly TRBD1 on 5 matching bases. Between the trimmed V and J ends, which lost 2 bases and 10 bases, there was a span of 18 bases. The CDR3 is made up of 15 amino acids. Looked up from germline, CDR1 is DFQATT and CDR2 is SNEGSKA (reference sequence). In DNA, the CDR3 is TGCAGTGCTAGACAGGGTTCGGGCTCAGGATCACCCCTCCACTTT. This gives the protein CSARQGSGSGSPLHF.

This clonotype has a handful of counts. This chain joins TRBV12-5 and TRBJ1-1; a possible D gene is TRBD1 (5 bases). Germline V gene data show CDR1 as LGHNT and CDR2 as FRNRAP. The CDR3 length is 14 residues. V was cut by 5 bases and J by 3 bases, with 13 bases left in between. CDR3 sequence (DNA): TGTGCTAGTGGTCTAGAGGGGCTTGACACTGAAGCTTTCTTT. This encodes CASGLEGLDTEAFF.